This TCR beta chain was identified during a study of T cell repertoires in cytomegalovirus infection. About the study: Public TCR beta signatures marked donors with CMV infection and the matching HLA.

Many counts were recorded for this clonotype. Its antigen is undetermined. TCRdb recomputed calls from the reads with MiXCR, one row per CDR3 protein. Among 75,000 to 100,000 distinct CDR3 sequences listed, 25% to 30% were seen once. The CDR3 loop spans 14 amino acids. CDR1 and CDR2 from the germline V gene are SGHNT and YENEEA. Deletions cut 1 base from V and 5 bases from J, with 8 bases between. The receptor's source is a human donor in good health (CMV status not recorded). Some clones in this sample may be carry-over from other donors' samples. The chain links TRBV11-3 to TRBJ2-2, with D unclear. The sequenced sample was CD8+ T cells from cultured PBMCs, obtained from culture after CMV antigen stimulation. The CDR3: CASSLVLGTGELFF. The CDR3 DNA is TGTGCCAGCAGCTTAGTTCTGGGAACCGGGGAGCTGTTTTTT. The full variable domain, completed using reference TRBV11-3 and TRBJ2-2, is EAGVVQSPRYKIIEKKQPVAFWCNPISGHNTLYWYLQNLGQGPELLIRYENEEAVDDSQLPKDRFSAERLKGVDSTLKIQPAELGDSAVYLCASSLVLGTGELFFGEGSRLTVL.